Detailed here is one TCR beta chain. Its antigen is not identified. This record comes from a study of T cell responses to AZD1222 COVID-19 vaccine. Overall study context: Pooling was applied to second doses at about 4 or about 12 weeks.

TCRdb's copy holds only in-frame clones and misses some; the assay was immunoSEQ multiplex PCR. The sample records more than 85,000 clones, less than 95% being singletons. Study observations and caveats: Nearly half of unique spike-specific TCRs reportedly avoided B.1.351 and B.1.1.7 mutated regions. When two AZD1222 doses had been given, Spike-specific TCR breadth and depth rose. Spike-wide vaccine-associated CD4 TCRs dominated at 160-218 and 743-854.

The sequence derives from an adult in good health. The source was peripheral blood, collected on day 0 of AZD1222 vaccination.

CDR3 loop: CASSIDRGLFSGANVLTF. The CDR3 DNA reads as TGTGCCAGTAGTATAGACAGGGGATTATTCTCTGGGGCCAACGTCCTGACTTTC. This chain uses TRBV19 with TRBJ2-6, with D perhaps TRBD1 (6 bases). Germline V CDR1 and CDR2: LNHDA, SQIVND (reference sequence). The CDR3 sequence is 18 residues long. The V end was cut by 0 bases, the J end by 0 bases, with 12 bases between.